The source of this T cell receptor (beta chain) is a study of shared clonotypes between healthy human individuals. About the research overall: Three CD4 naive, three CD4 memory, two CD8 naive and one CD8 memory plate were used per donor. Study-wide results and limits: Non-shared clonotypes had lower generation probabilities than clonotypes shared by all four sorted-subset donors. The diversity represented, both genetic and in exposure history, was limited by few donors.

Everyone who donated was a Caucasian adult who lived in Nashville, Tennessee. There are 15 residues in the CDR3. Germline V lookup: CDR1 LNHNV, CDR2 YYDKDF (reference sequence). The ends were cut back, 3 bases at V and 3 bases at J, with 12 bases in the middle. Regarding this clone: Its antigen is not identified.

Assay used: immunoSEQ multiplex PCR; TCRdb lists only in-frame clones, some missing. The sample consists of approximately 980,000 clones, roughly 72% of them appearing once. The sequencing input was memory CD4+ T cells sorted from blood. Subset denoted: CD45RA-negative fraction. The chain has TRBV15 and TRBJ2-4; no clear D gene. The clonotype comes from a man younger than 30 in good health. The CDR3 region is CATSREGIDKNIQYF. Written as DNA, the CDR3 is TGTGCCACCAGCAGGGAAGGAATAGACAAAAACATTCAGTACTTC.